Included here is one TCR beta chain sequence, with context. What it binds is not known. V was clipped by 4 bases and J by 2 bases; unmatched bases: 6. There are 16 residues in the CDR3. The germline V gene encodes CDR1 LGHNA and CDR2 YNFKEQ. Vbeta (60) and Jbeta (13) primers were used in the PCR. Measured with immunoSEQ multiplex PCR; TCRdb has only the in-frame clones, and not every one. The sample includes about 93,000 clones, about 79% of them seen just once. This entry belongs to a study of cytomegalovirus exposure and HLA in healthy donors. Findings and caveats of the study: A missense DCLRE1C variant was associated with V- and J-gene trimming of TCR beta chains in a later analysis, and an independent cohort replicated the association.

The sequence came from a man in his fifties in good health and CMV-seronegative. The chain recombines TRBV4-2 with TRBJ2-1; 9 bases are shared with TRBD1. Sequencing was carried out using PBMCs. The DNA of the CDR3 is TGTGCCAGCAGCCTCCCGGGACAGGGCGCCTACAATGAGCAGTTCTTC. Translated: CASSLPGQGAYNEQFF.